The 8 T cell receptor beta chains listed next were all sequenced from one sample in a study of ipilimumab plus nivolumab after autologous stem cell transplantation. TCRdb's table, derived via immunoSEQ multiplex PCR, lists solely in-frame clones and lacks some. The sample lists some 44,000 clones; about 88% were seen once. The specimen was PBMCs, collected in a trial of ipilimumab plus nivolumab as post-transplant consolidation. These receptors were collected from a male donor with multiple myeloma.

The chain carries TRBV11-2 and TRBJ1-2; unclear D gene. The CDR3 is made up of 14 amino acids. Germline-derived CDR1 and CDR2 are SGHAT and FQNNGV. Trimming took off 5 bases at V and 4 bases at J, with 14 bases between the two ends. CDR3 protein: CASSPRAAPYGYTF. For the CDR3, the DNA is TGTGCCAGCAGCCCCCGGGCCGCGCCCTATGGCTACACCTTC.

This sequence joins TRBV6-1 and TRBJ2-1; TRBD1 agrees at 8 bases. The V and J ends lost 8 bases and 5 bases, in that order; junction bases with no gene match: 5. The length of the CDR3 is 13 residues. Germline V CDR1 and CDR2: MNHNS, SASEGT. CDR3 region: CASLRDRNNEQFF. CDR3 nucleotide sequence: TGTGCCAGCCTCCGGGACAGGAACAATGAGCAGTTCTTC.

The chain uses TRBV4-1 and TRBJ1-5; TRBD1 might be the D (5 bases). The V end lost 3 bases, the J end lost 4 bases, and 13 bases lay between the germline ends. Per the germline V gene, CDR1 is MGHRA and CDR2 is YSYEKL. This CDR3 spans 15 amino acids. CDR3 bases: TGCGCCAGCAGCCACCCTGGGGGGGGGAATCAGCCCCAGCATTTT. This codes for CASSHPGGGNQPQHF.

V and J are TRBV10-1 and TRBJ1-2; weak D call: TRBD1 (6 bases). CDR1 and CDR2 (germline): WNHNN, SYGVQD (reference sequence). V shed 6 bases and J shed 6 bases, with 11 bases lying between them. The CDR3 is made up of 12 amino acids. The CDR3 sequence is CASRDKGDGYTF. The CDR3 nucleotides read TGCGCCAGCAGGGACAAGGGGGATGGCTACACCTTC.

The chain combines TRBV7-2 with TRBJ2-5, with 8 bases lining up with TRBD1. The V and J ends lost 6 bases and 4 bases, in that order; junction bases with no gene match: 7. Germline loops: CDR1 SGHTA, CDR2 FQGNSA. CDR3 length: 14 residues. The CDR3 DNA reads as TGTGCCAGCAGACTCCAGGGGGCAGGAGAGACCCAGTACTTC. This gives the protein CASRLQGAGETQYF.

The chain employs TRBV12-2 and TRBJ1-4. TRBV12-2 is a listed pseudogene. This CDR3 has 15 residues. CDR3 nucleotides: TGTGCAAGTCGCTCGTGGAGGCCAACTAATGAAAAACTGTTTTTT. Its protein is CASRSWRPTNEKLFF.

The chain is built from TRBV5-1 and TRBJ2-5; 7 bases are shared with TRBD1. The CDR3 has 14 residues. Per germline, CDR1 SGHRS and CDR2 YFSETQ. V was clipped by 0 bases and J by 2 bases; unmatched bases: 1. This CDR3 reads CASSLGDRQETQYF. CDR3 coding DNA: TGCGCCAGCAGCTTGGGGGACAGACAAGAGACCCAGTACTTC.

The chain has TRBV7-2 and TRBJ1-1, with 9 positions matching TRBD1. The CDR3 runs to 15 residues. The J segment lost 3 bases and the V segment lost 5 bases, leaving 7 bases of the junction unmatched. The germline CDR1 and CDR2 sequences are SGHTA and FQGNSA. As DNA, the CDR3 is TGTGCCAGCAGCCTTGGGACAGGGTATGACACTGAAGCTTTCTTT. This translates into CASSLGTGYDTEAFF.